Shown below are 8 T cell receptor beta chains from a single sample sequenced in a study of T cell repertoires in cytomegalovirus infection. TCRdb fed the reads into MiXCR, producing one record per CDR3 protein. The table has more than 250,000 distinct CDR3 sequences, 12% to 15% seen once. The sample comprised PBMCs. Source of these receptors: a human donor in good health (CMV status not recorded). Some clones in this sample may be carry-over from other donors' samples.

The chain combines TRBV6-2 or TRBV6-3 with TRBJ2-7, with 8 bases lining up with TRBD1. With 7 bases clipped from V and 6 bases from J, the junction kept 11 bases outside the gene matches. Germline loops: CDR1 MNHEY, CDR2 SVGEGT. The CDR3 is 14 residues long. Here the CDR3 DNA reads TGTGCCAGCAAAGACAGGGGCACTGTGGGCGAGCAGTACTTC. Translating gives CASKDRGTVGEQYF.

This clonotype appeared many times. The chain couples TRBV28 to TRBJ2-7; a possible D gene is TRBD2 (5 bases). Germline V gene data show CDR1 as MDHEN and CDR2 as SYDVKM. With 6 bases removed from V and 4 bases from J, the gap between germline ends came to 22 bases. The CDR3 spans 16 residues. CDR3 sequence (DNA): TGTGCCAGCAGGCTTTCGGGGTTCTCTATGCGGTACGAGCAGTACTTC. Its protein is CASRLSGFSMRYEQYF.

The CDR3 sequence: CSASTGTRGGEQYF. Here the CDR3 DNA reads TGCAGTGCTAGTACCGGGACTAGAGGAGGTGAGCAGTACTTC. The rearrangement links TRBV20-1 to TRBJ2-7, with TRBD2 identical over 8 bases. Per germline, CDR1 DFQATT and CDR2 SNEGSKA (reference sequence). V was pared by 3 bases and J by 7 bases, with 11 bases of the junction left unmatched. The CDR3 spans 14 residues.

Of note for this clonotype: The CDR3 does not close with the conserved phenylalanine or tryptophan, likely indicating a read error. The chain is built from TRBV19 and TRBJ1-2, with unresolved D. CDR1 and CDR2 from the germline V gene are LNHDA and SQIVND (reference sequence). Trimming left V 3 bases short and J 7 bases short, with 18 bases between. This CDR3 spans 15 amino acids. The CDR3 DNA is TGTGCCAGTAGTATCGGTTTCAGTAGGATCGGTGGCTACACCCTC. It translates to CASSIGFSRIGGYTL.

In its sample, this clonotype was seen many times. The rearrangement joins TRBV24-1 to TRBJ2-1, with 9 nucleotides matching TRBD2. CDR1 is KGHDR and CDR2 is SFDVKD in the germline V gene. With 3 bases clipped from V and 3 bases from J, the junction kept 2 bases outside the gene matches. The CDR3 covers 15 residues. The CDR3 DNA sequence: TGTGCCACCAGTGATGGAGCGGGGGGCTACAATGAGCAGTTCTTC. It specifies CATSDGAGGYNEQFF.

The chain links TRBV5-1 to TRBJ1-5; 7 positions agree with TRBD1. Looked up from germline, CDR1 is SGHRS and CDR2 is YFSETQ. This CDR3 has 15 amino acids. V lost 5 bases and J lost 5; bases outside the gene matches: 10. The CDR3 region is CASSRQGERDQPQHF. The CDR3 coding sequence is TGCGCCAGCAGTAGACAGGGTGAAAGGGATCAGCCCCAGCATTTT.

This clonotype was detected ten times or more. The rearrangement links TRBV7-2 to TRBJ2-7; D might be TRBD1 (5 bases). With 10 bases removed from V and 0 bases from J, the gap between germline ends came to 10 bases. Germline V gene lookup returns CDR1 SGHTA and CDR2 FQGNSA. The CDR3 extends over 12 amino acids. CDR3 sequence: CATRGNSYEQYF. DNA of the CDR3: TGTGCCACAAGGGGCAACTCCTACGAGCAGTACTTC.

This sequence joins TRBV19 and TRBJ2-1, with D unresolved. V was clipped by 10 bases and J by 5 bases, with 9 bases between them. Germline CDR1 LNHDA, CDR2 SQIVND (reference sequence). This CDR3 comprises 11 residues. The CDR3 sequence: CATQRDNEQFF. CDR3 DNA sequence: TGTGCCACCCAACGGGACAATGAGCAGTTCTTC.